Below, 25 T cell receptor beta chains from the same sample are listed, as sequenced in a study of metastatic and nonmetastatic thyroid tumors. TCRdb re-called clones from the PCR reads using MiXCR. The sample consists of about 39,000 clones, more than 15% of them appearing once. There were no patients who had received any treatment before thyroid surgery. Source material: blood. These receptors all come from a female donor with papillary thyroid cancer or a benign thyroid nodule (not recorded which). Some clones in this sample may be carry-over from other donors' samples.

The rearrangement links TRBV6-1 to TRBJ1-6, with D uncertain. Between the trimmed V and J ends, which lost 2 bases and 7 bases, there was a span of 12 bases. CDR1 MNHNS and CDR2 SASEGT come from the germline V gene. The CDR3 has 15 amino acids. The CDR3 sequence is CASSEMVNANSPLHF. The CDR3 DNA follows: TGTGCCAGCAGTGAAATGGTGAATGCCAATTCACCCCTCCACTTT.

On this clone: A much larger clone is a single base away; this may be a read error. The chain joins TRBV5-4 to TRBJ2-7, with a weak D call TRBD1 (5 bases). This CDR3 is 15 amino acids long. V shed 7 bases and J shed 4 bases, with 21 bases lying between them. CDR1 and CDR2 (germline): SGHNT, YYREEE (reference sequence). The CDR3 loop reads CASGLGVPNSYEQYF. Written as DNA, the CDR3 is TGTGCCAGCGGGTTAGGGGTACCCAATTCGTACGAGCAGTACTTC.

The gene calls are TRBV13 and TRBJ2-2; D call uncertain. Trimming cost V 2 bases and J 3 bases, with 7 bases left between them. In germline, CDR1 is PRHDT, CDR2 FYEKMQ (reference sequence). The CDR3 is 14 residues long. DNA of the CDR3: TGTGCCAGCAGCTTATGGTCCGACACCGGGGAGCTGTTTTTT. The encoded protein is CASSLWSDTGELFF. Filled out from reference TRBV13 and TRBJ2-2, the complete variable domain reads AAGVIQSPRHLIKEKRETATLKCYPIPRHDTVYWYQQGPGQDPQFLISFYEKMQSDKGSIPDRFSAQQFSDYHSELNMSSLELGDSALYFCASSLWSDTGELFFGEGSRLTVL.

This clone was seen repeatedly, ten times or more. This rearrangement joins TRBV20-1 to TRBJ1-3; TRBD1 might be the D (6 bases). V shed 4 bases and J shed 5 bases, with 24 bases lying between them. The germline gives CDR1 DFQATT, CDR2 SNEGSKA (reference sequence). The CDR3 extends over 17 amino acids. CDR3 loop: CSATNYSVKGHRNTIYF. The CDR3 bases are TGCAGTGCTACTAACTACTCTGTAAAGGGACACCGAAACACCATATATTTT.

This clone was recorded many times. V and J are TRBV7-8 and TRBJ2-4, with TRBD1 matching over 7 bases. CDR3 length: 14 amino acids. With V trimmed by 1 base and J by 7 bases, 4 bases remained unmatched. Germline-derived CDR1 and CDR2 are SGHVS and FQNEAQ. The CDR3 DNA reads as TGTGCCAGCAGCTTAGGACAGGGAGAGAACATTCAGTACTTC. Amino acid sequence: CASSLGQGENIQYF.

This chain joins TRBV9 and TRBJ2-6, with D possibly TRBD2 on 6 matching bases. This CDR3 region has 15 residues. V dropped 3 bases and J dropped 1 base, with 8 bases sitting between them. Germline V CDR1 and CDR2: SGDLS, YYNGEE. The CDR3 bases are TGTGCCAGCAGCGCAGGAGGGTCTGGGGCCAACGTCCTGACTTTC. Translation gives CASSAGGSGANVLTF. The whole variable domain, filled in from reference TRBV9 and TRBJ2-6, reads DSGVTQTPKHLITATGQRVTLRCSPRSGDLSVYWYQQSLDQGLQFLIQYYNGEERAKGNILERFSAQQFPDLHSELNLSSLELGDSALYFCASSAGGSGANVLTFGAGSRLTVL.

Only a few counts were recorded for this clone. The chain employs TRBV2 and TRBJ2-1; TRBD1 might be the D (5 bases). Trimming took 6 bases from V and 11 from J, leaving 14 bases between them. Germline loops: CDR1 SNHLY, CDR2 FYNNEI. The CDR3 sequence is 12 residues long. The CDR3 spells CASSSRANQQFF. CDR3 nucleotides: TGTGCCAGCAGCTCCAGGGCAAATCAGCAGTTCTTC. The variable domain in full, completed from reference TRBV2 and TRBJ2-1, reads EPEVTQTPSHQVTQMGQEVILRCVPISNHLYFYWYRQILGQKVEFLVSFYNNEISEKSEIFDDQFSVERPDGSNFTLKIRSTKLEDSAMYFCASSSRANQQFFGPGTRLTVL.

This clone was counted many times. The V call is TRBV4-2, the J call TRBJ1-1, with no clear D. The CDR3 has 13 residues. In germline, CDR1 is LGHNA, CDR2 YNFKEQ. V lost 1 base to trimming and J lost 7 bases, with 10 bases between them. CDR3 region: CASSQVGDIEAFF. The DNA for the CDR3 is TGTGCCAGCAGCCAAGTTGGAGACATTGAAGCTTTCTTT.

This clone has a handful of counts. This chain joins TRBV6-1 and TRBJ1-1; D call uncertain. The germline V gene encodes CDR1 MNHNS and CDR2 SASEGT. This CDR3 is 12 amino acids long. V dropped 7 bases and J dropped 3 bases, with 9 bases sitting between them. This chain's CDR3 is CASKAEYTEAFF. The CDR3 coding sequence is TGTGCCAGCAAAGCGGAATACACTGAAGCTTTCTTT.

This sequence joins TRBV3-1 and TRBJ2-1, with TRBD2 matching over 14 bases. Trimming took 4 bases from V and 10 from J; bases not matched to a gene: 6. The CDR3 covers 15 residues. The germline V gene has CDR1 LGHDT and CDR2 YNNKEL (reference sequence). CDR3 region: CASSPGLAGAREQFF. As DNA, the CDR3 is TGTGCCAGCAGCCCGGGACTAGCGGGGGCAAGGGAGCAGTTCTTC.

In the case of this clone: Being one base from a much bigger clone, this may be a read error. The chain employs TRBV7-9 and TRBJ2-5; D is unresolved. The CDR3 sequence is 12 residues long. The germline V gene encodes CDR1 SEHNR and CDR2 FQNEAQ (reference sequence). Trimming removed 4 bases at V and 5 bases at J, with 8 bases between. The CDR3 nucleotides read TGTGCCAGCAGCTCGTATGAGGAGACCCAGTACTTC. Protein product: CASSSYEETQYF.

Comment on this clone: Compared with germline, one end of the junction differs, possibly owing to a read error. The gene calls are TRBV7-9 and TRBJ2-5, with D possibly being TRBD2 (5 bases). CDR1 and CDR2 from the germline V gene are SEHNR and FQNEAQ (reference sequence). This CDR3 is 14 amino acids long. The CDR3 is CASLGAKRQETKYF. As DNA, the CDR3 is TGTGCCAGCCTGGGAGCAAAGCGGCAAGAGACCAAGTACTTC.

The CDR3 DNA is TGTGCCAGCAGTTCAACTAGCGGGAGGGGCCAAGAGACCCAGTACTTC. This codes for CASSSTSGRGQETQYF. This chain uses TRBV12-3 or TRBV12-4 with TRBJ2-5, with 13 bases that match TRBD2. The CDR3 runs to 16 residues. With 4 bases clipped from V and 1 base from J, the junction kept 3 bases outside the gene matches.

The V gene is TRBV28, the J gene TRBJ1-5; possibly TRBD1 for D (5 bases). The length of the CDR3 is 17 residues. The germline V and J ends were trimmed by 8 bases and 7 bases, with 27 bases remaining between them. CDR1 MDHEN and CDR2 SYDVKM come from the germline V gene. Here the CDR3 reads CASRPWAWRDWRQPQHF. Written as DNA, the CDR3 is TGTGCCAGCCGCCCGTGGGCATGGAGGGACTGGAGACAGCCCCAGCATTTT.

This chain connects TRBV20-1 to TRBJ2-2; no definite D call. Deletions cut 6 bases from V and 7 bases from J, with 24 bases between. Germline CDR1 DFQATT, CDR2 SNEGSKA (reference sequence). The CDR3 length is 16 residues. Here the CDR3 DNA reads TGCAGTGCCTCTACTACGTCCGGTGGCCGCGTCGGGGAGCTGTTTTTT. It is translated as CSASTTSGGRVGELFF.

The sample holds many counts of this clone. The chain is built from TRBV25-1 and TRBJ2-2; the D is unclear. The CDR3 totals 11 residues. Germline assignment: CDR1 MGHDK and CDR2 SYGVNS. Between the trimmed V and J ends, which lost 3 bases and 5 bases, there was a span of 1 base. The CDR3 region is CASSDTGELFF. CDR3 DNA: TGTGCCAGCAGTGATACCGGGGAGCTGTTTTTT.

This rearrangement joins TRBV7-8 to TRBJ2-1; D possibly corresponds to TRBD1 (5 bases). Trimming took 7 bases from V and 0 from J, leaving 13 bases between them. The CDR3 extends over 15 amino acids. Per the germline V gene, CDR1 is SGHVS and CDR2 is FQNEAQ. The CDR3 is CASTRVYSSYNEQFF. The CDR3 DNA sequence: TGTGCCAGCACCAGGGTTTATAGCTCCTACAATGAGCAGTTCTTC.

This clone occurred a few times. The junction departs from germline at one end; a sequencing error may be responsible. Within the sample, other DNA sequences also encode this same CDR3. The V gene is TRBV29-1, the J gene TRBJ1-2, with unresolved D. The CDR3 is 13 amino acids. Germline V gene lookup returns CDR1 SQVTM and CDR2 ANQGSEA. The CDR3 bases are TGCAGCGTTGAAGAAAGGGCGCTGTATGGATACACCTTC. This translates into CSVEERALYGYTF.

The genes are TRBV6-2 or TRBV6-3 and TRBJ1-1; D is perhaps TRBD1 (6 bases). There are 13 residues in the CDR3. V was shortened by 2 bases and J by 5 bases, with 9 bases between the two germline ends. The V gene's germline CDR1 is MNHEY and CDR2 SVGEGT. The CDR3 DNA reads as TGTGCCAGCAGTTACGGGGGGCGTACTGAAGCTTTCTTT. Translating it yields CASSYGGRTEAFF.

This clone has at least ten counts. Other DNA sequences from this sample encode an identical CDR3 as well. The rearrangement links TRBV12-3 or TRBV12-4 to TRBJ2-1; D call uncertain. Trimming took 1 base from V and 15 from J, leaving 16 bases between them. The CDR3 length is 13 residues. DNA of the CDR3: TGTGCCAGCAGTTTAGGCGCGGCAGGCGCCGCGTTCTTC. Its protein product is CASSLGAAGAAFF.

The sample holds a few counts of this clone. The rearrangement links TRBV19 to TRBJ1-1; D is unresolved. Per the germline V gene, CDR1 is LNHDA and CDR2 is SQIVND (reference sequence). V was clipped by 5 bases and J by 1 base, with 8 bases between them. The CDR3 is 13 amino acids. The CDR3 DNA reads TGTGCCAGTAGTCCCAGACAGAACACTGAAGCTTTCTTT. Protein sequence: CASSPRQNTEAFF.

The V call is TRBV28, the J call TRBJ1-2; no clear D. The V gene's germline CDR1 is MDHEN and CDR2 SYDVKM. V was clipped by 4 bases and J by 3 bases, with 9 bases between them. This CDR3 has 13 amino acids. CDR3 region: CASSSGFYYGYTF. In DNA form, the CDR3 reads TGTGCCAGCAGTTCGGGATTCTACTATGGCTACACCTTC.

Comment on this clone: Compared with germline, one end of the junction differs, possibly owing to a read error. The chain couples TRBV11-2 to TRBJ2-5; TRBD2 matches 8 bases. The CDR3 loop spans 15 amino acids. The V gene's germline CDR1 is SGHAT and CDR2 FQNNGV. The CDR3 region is CASSLGVAGLTEQSF. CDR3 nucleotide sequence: TGTGCCAGCAGCCTCGGTGTAGCGGGACTCACTGAGCAGTCCTTC.

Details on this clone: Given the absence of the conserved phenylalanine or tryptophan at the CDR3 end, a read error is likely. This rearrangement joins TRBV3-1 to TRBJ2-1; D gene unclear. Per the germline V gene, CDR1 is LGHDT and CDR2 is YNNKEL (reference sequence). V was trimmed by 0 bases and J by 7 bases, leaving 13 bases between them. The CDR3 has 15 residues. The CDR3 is CASSQDPSGFNEQFL. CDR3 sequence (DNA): TGTGCCAGCAGCCAAGACCCTTCGGGTTTTAATGAGCAGTTCCTC.

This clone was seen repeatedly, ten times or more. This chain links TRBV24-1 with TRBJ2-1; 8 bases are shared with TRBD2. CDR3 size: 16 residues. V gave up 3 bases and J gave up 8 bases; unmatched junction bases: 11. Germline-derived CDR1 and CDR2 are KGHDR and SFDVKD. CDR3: CATSDPGTSIPDEQFF. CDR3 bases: TGTGCCACCAGTGATCCTGGGACTAGTATCCCTGATGAGCAGTTCTTC.